This T cell receptor (beta chain) derives from a study of blood T cell repertoires in COVID-19. Study information: Spain, Italy and the United States supplied samples that represented acute and convalescent COVID-19.

Trimming pared 3 bases from V and 2 bases from J, leaving 8 bases between. Germline CDR1 and CDR2: MNHNS and SASEGT. The CDR3 spans 13 residues. Only in-frame clones appear in the TCRdb table, and some are missing; sequencing was by immunoSEQ multiplex PCR. The sample consists of about 180,000 clones, about 82% of them appearing once. The specimen sequenced was PBMCs or T cells enriched from blood (not recorded which). This TCR derives from a woman aged 25 to 39 who had recovered from COVID-19. The chain recombines TRBV6-1 with TRBJ2-7, with D possibly TRBD1 on 5 matching bases. The CDR3 is CASSDATAYEQYF. CDR3 nucleotides: TGTGCCAGCAGTGATGCGACAGCCTACGAGCAGTACTTC.